This T cell receptor (beta chain) was recorded in a study of T cell responses to AZD1222 COVID-19 vaccine (dated by TCRdb to about 2021). Regarding the study in general: AZD1222 recipients with second doses at about 4 weeks or about 12 weeks were pooled, because spike-specific TCR depth and breadth did not differ between schedules. A total of 230 to 250 trial participants underwent TCR sequencing, of whom approximately 210 received two doses of AZD1222 and roughly 25 received two doses of the MenACWY control vaccine. Trial participants were enrolled by age into subgroups of 18-55, 56-69 and 70-plus years, and roughly 160, 29 and 62 TCR-sequenced participants, respectively, were included in these subgroups.

The time point tag for this specimen amounts to: baseline before first vaccination. Vaccinee samples came from UK trials COV001 and COV002, including a single-blind randomized controlled phase 2/3 trial of AZD1222 (ChAdOx1 nCoV-19) in healthy adults. Trial participant PBMC samples were collected at day 0 and day 28 after the second dose for TCRbeta chain sequencing. This clone has a handful of counts. Its antigen target is currently unknown. Base-call qualities are not available, and no considerably larger clone is one nucleotide away. V is shortened by 0 bases, J by 1 base, and the region joining them spans 9 bases. The CDR1 and CDR2 encoded by the germline V gene are SGHVS and FQNEAQ. The CDR3 numbers 16 residues from cysteine through phenylalanine. Solely the CDR3 DNA is kept, with 48 bases framed from the first base. What the research found in general, with its limitations: The vaccine-associated CD4 TCRs covered the entire spike protein, and the dominant responses fell in regions 160-218 and 743-854. No day 14 peak-response samples were available, so repertoires were characterized only after the peak T cell response. Participants were mostly white British and included more females than males, and it was suggested by the authors that clonal diversity may have been underestimated. After two AZD1222 doses, spike-specific TCR breadth and depth were significantly higher than at day 0 and than in MenACWY recipients. Conclusions about previously exposed vaccinees are limited because only six or seven AZD1222 recipients were SARS-CoV-2 seropositive at baseline. The 56-69-year group was small, and its depth increase did not reach significance, likely because of low power. Nearly half of unique spike-specific TCRs reportedly recognized epitopes outside regions mutated in the B.1.351 and B.1.1.7 variants.

The CDR3 regions of human TCRbeta chains were subjected to immunosequencing. The original methods were these. Repertoire TCRs were checked for matches against a reference library of SARS-CoV-2-specific TCRs that had been generated using the MIRA antigen-specificity platform. Breadth meant the fraction of unique TCRs that were SARS-CoV-2-associated, whereas depth meant the fraction of total T cells that were SARS-CoV-2-associated. Using the MIRA data, every spike-specific TCR was mapped to the spike region that the TCR reacted to and assigned to either a CD4 or a CD8 class. Log10-transformed breadth and depth values were compared by one-way ANOVA with Sidak's multiple comparisons tests. Imported from immuneACCESS, the table was reduced by TCRdb to in-frame sequences with V and J called. These copies leave out some clones; in studies compared against another copy, an unresolved V gene accounts for under half, and the cause of the remainder is not known. V and J calls and clone size come straight from that table; D and trimming were deduced from the DNA. The sample table holds 90,000 or so clones, of which approximately 88% were seen once. Roughly 15% of the sample belongs to the ten largest clones.

Sequences were derived from peripheral blood, sampled on day 0 of AZD1222 vaccination. The rearranged segments are TRBV7-8 and TRBJ2-2, with the D gene not confidently named. This TCR came from an adult in good health. At the DNA level, the sequence is TGTGCCAGCAGCTTAGCGAGGACGGTGAACACCGGGGAGCTGTTTTTT. This codes for CASSLARTVNTGELFF.